Listed below are T cell receptor beta chains from one sample, sequenced in a study of shared clonotypes between healthy human individuals. Profiling relied on immunoSEQ multiplex PCR, and the TCRdb table lists in-frame clones only, not all of them. The table shows about 2 million clones, with about 94% occurring only once. Specimen: naive CD8+ T cells sorted from blood. The receptors here all came from a man between 18 and 35 years old in good health. Each CDR3 is given with its conserved first and last residue.

TRBV30	TRBJ2-7	CAWERSDSLSSYEQYF
TRBV2	TRBJ2-7	CASSGLAGAYEQYF
TRBV5-4	TRBJ1-3	CASSLDPGNTIYF
TRBV4-1	TRBJ2-5	CASSQIQEETQYF
TRBV5-4	TRBJ2-7	CASQPEAGDSYEQYF
TRBV5-1	TRBJ1-2	CASGGGDYGYTF
TRBV13	TRBJ2-1	CASSLGGIAGGNNEQFF
TRBV30	TRBJ2-1	CAWSIVGGAHEQFF
TRBV9	TRBJ2-7	CASSPLSGAPYEQYF
TRBV9	TRBJ1-5	CASSVGQENQPQHF